The 26 T cell receptor beta chains below come from one sample, sequenced in a study of cytomegalovirus exposure and HLA in healthy donors. The PCR was carried out with 60 Vbeta primers and 13 Jbeta primers. This table comes from immunoSEQ multiplex PCR, and its TCRdb copy is limited to in-frame clones, with some not included. The table records around 170,000 clones, roughly 85% of them present only once. Material: PBMCs. The receptors derive from a woman in her forties in good health and CMV-seronegative.

The rearrangement joins TRBV10-2 to TRBJ2-3; the D gene is possibly TRBD2 (6 bases). The CDR3 loop spans 12 amino acids. The V and J ends lost 5 bases and 6 bases respectively, with 9 bases between them. Germline V gene lookup returns CDR1 WSHSY and CDR2 SAAADI. The CDR3 DNA sequence: TGCGCCAGCAGTTTGGCGGGGGATACGCAGTATTTT. It encodes CASSLAGDTQYF.

The chain combines TRBV5-1 with TRBJ1-2; D ambiguous. The CDR3 is made up of 14 amino acids. The germline V gene encodes CDR1 SGHRS and CDR2 YFSETQ. V was cut by 0 bases and J by 4 bases, with 10 bases left in between. The CDR3 protein is CASSLGQEGYGYTF. CDR3 DNA sequence: TGCGCCAGCAGCTTGGGGCAGGAGGGCTATGGCTACACCTTC.

V is TRBV7-9 and J is TRBJ1-1; D not certain. V was pared by 3 bases and J by 1 base, with 9 bases between. The V gene's germline CDR1 is SEHNR and CDR2 FQNEAQ (reference sequence). The CDR3 covers 14 residues. The CDR3 DNA reads TGTGCCAGCAGCTTTAACTTTGGGAACACTGAAGCTTTCTTT. It specifies CASSFNFGNTEAFF.

The rearrangement joins TRBV7-9 to TRBJ2-2, with D possibly matching TRBD1 (6 bases). Germline CDR1 is SEHNR and CDR2 is FQNEAQ (reference sequence). V lost 5 bases, J lost 3 bases, and 10 bases lay in between. The CDR3 sequence is 14 residues long. CDR3 nucleotide sequence: TGTGCCAGCAGCCCGAGGGGGTACACCGGGGAGCTGTTTTTT. This codes for CASSPRGYTGELFF.

The gene calls are TRBV2 and TRBJ1-4; D unresolved. Germline loops: CDR1 SNHLY, CDR2 FYNNEI. Trimming removed 5 bases at V and 4 bases at J, with 20 bases between. The CDR3 is 17 amino acids. Here the CDR3 reads CASSFRGGRGVNEKLFF. DNA for the CDR3: TGTGCCAGCAGTTTTCGAGGCGGACGCGGGGTTAATGAAAAACTGTTTTTT.

J is TRBJ2-7 and V is TRBV13, with 8 nucleotides matching TRBD1. V was clipped by 6 bases and J by 6 bases; unmatched bases: 7. Germline V gene data show CDR1 as PRHDT and CDR2 as FYEKMQ (reference sequence). This CDR3 is 13 amino acids long. In DNA, the CDR3 is TGTGCCAGCAGTCAACAGGGGGGTGGCGAGCAGTACTTC. As protein: CASSQQGGGEQYF.

This chain joins TRBV30 and TRBJ2-1, with D tentatively TRBD2 (5 bases). The ends were cut back, 1 base at V and 3 bases at J, with 10 bases in the middle. The germline gives CDR1 GTSNPN, CDR2 SVGIG (reference sequence). The CDR3 length is 14 residues. The CDR3: CAWSAGLRYNEQFF. The CDR3 nucleotides read TGTGCCTGGAGTGCTGGACTCCGCTACAATGAGCAGTTCTTC.

This rearrangement joins TRBV13 to TRBJ2-3; TRBD2 matches 13 bases. Germline CDR1 reads PRHDT; CDR2 reads FYEKMQ (reference sequence). This CDR3 comprises 16 residues. The V segment lost 4 bases and the J segment 4 bases; nucleotides outside the gene matches: 5. The CDR3 DNA sequence: TGTGCCAGCAGCTCAGGACTAGCGGGAGACCCAGATACGCAGTATTTT. This encodes CASSSGLAGDPDTQYF.

This rearrangement joins TRBV29-1 to TRBJ2-5; 7 bases are a match to TRBD2. V shed 4 bases and J 5 bases; nucleotides not matched to a gene: 4. The CDR3 has 12 residues. Germline V gene lookup returns CDR1 SQVTM and CDR2 ANQGSEA. Here the CDR3 DNA reads TGCAGCGTTGTGGAGGGAGGGGAGACCCAGTACTTC. Translated, it gives CSVVEGGETQYF.

The V call is TRBV11-3, the J call TRBJ2-3, with 9 bases identical to TRBD2. Germline V gives CDR1 SGHNT, CDR2 YENEEA. Losses at the gene ends were 1 base for V and 1 base for J; bases not matched to a gene: 3. The CDR3 extends over 16 amino acids. CDR3: CASSLGREGGTDTQYF. The DNA for the CDR3 is TGTGCCAGCAGCTTAGGGCGGGAGGGTGGCACAGATACGCAGTATTTT. Full variable domain (remainder filled in from reference TRBV11-3 and TRBJ2-3): EAGVVQSPRYKIIEKKQPVAFWCNPISGHNTLYWYLQNLGQGPELLIRYENEEAVDDSQLPKDRFSAERLKGVDSTLKIQPAELGDSAVYLCASSLGREGGTDTQYFGPGTRLTVL.

The V and J genes are TRBV28 and TRBJ2-5, with 8 bases fitting TRBD1. The CDR3 is made up of 16 amino acids. With 6 bases clipped from V and 5 bases from J, the junction kept 14 bases outside the gene matches. Germline V lookup: CDR1 MDHEN, CDR2 SYDVKM. The CDR3, as DNA: TGTGCCAGCAGCCTCTCTGCTTGGACAGGGCGGGAGACCCAGTACTTC. Translation: CASSLSAWTGRETQYF.

The table lists this clone with a few counts. This sequence joins TRBV6-5 and TRBJ1-3; D possibly corresponds to TRBD1 (6 bases). Trimming took off 6 bases at V and 0 bases at J, with 12 bases between the two ends. CDR3 length equals 15 residues. CDR1 is MNHEY, CDR2 SVGAGI, per germline. The CDR3 DNA reads as TGTGCCAGCAGACGACAGGAGAGCTCTGGAAACACCATATATTTT. Translating gives CASRRQESSGNTIYF.

The genes are TRBV11-3 and TRBJ2-5; weak D call: TRBD1 (7 bases). Trimming left V 5 bases short and J 2 bases short, with 9 bases between. The CDR3 is 13 amino acids. Germline lookup yields CDR1 SGHNT and CDR2 YENEEA. The CDR3 DNA reads as TGTGCCAGCAGCCAGGGGGGACAAGAGACCCAGTACTTC. It specifies CASSQGGQETQYF.

The chain couples TRBV25-1 to TRBJ2-5, with unresolved D. V lost 2 bases, J lost 4 bases, and 11 bases lay in between. Germline CDR1 and CDR2: MGHDK and SYGVNS. The CDR3 sequence is 14 residues long. The DNA of the CDR3 is TGTGCCAGCAGTGAAGAAGGAGTGCGAGAGACCCAGTACTTC. Encoded protein: CASSEEGVRETQYF.

The gene calls are TRBV7-9 and TRBJ1-2; tentative D call: TRBD1 (6 bases). The CDR3 runs to 12 residues. V was trimmed by 11 bases and J by 4 bases, leaving 14 bases between them. Germline V lookup: CDR1 SEHNR, CDR2 FQNEAQ (reference sequence). The CDR3 is CAGDGTTYGYTF. CDR3 nucleotides: TGTGCCGGAGACGGGACAACCTATGGCTACACCTTC.

The CDR3 region has the DNA TGTGCCTGGAGTGTGCCAGGGCGCTATGGCTACACCTTC. Residues: CAWSVPGRYGYTF. The chain carries TRBV30 and TRBJ1-2; tentatively, D is TRBD1 (5 bases). CDR1 is GTSNPN and CDR2 is SVGIG in the germline V gene (reference sequence). V lost 0 bases, J lost 4 bases, and 9 bases lay in between. CDR3 length: 13 residues.

The rearrangement uses TRBV10-2 and TRBJ2-1; D remains ambiguous. Trimming took off 0 bases at V and 7 bases at J, with 7 bases between the two ends. The CDR3 extends over 13 amino acids. In germline, CDR1 is WSHSY, CDR2 SAAADI. The CDR3 loop is CASSESSRNEQFF. The CDR3 region has the DNA TGCGCCAGCAGTGAGTCCTCACGGAATGAGCAGTTCTTC.

The CDR3 nucleotides are TGTGCCAGTAGTAGGCAAGGCCGGGAGGAGACCCAGTACTTC. Protein: CASSRQGREETQYF. V is TRBV19 and J is TRBJ2-5; perhaps TRBD2 as D (6 bases). Trimming pared 4 bases from V and 5 bases from J, leaving 14 bases between. The V gene's germline CDR1 is LNHDA and CDR2 SQIVND (reference sequence). The CDR3 extends over 14 amino acids.

On this clone: A junction end diverges from the germline sequence, so it may reflect a read error. This chain links TRBV7-3 with TRBJ1-1; the match to TRBD1 covers 8 bases. CDR1 and CDR2 from the germline V gene are SGHTA and FQGTGA. The CDR3 is 13 residues long. CDR3 DNA sequence: TGTGCCAGCAGCCTAACAGGGGGCACTGAAGCTTTCTTT. Protein sequence: CASSLTGGTEAFF.

Note on this clone: This CDR3 is also generated by other DNA sequences in the sample. The chain employs TRBV7-9 and TRBJ1-1, with 10 bases fitting TRBD1. V lost 4 bases, J lost 5 bases, and 13 bases stayed unmatched. The germline V gene has CDR1 SEHNR and CDR2 FQNEAQ (reference sequence). There are 17 residues in the CDR3. CDR3 protein: CASSSRDRGRENTEAFF. In nucleotides, the CDR3 is TGTGCCAGCAGCTCCCGGGACAGGGGTCGGGAGAATACTGAAGCTTTCTTT.

This clone was recorded a few times. V usage is TRBV6-5 and J usage is TRBJ2-7; D perhaps matches TRBD1 (6 bases). The CDR3 runs 11 residues. Trimming removed 4 bases at V and 7 bases at J, with 8 bases between. Germline values: CDR1 MNHEY, CDR2 SVGAGI. CDR3 in amino acids: CASSWQGEQYF. The CDR3 coding sequence is TGTGCCAGCAGTTGGCAGGGGGAGCAGTACTTC.

This clone has only a few counts. J is TRBJ2-3 and V is TRBV6-1, with 12 positions matching TRBD1. The CDR3 extends over 15 amino acids. V lost 4 bases, J lost 2 bases, and 1 base stayed unmatched. The germline V gene encodes CDR1 MNHNS and CDR2 SASEGT. The CDR3 DNA reads TGTGCCAGCAGTGGGGACAGGGGGCCCACAGATACGCAGTATTTT. Its translation is CASSGDRGPTDTQYF.

The rearrangement uses TRBV29-1 and TRBJ1-1; D is uncertain. The length of the CDR3 is 12 residues. Trimming cost V 5 bases and J 7 bases, with 14 bases left between them. In germline, CDR1 is SQVTM, CDR2 ANQGSEA. This CDR3 is CSVTPNFGEAFF. The CDR3, as DNA: TGCAGCGTTACCCCTAATTTCGGTGAAGCTTTCTTT.

The rearrangement joins TRBV12-5 to TRBJ1-1; D call uncertain. The CDR3 consists of 12 residues. V lost 7 bases and J 3 bases, leaving 9 bases between the germline ends. Germline CDR1 LGHNT, CDR2 FRNRAP. CDR3 region: CASAPRDTEAFF. CDR3 sequence (DNA): TGTGCTAGTGCGCCCCGGGACACTGAAGCTTTCTTT.

V gene TRBV29-1 combines with J gene TRBJ2-5; no clear D. V was cut by 1 base and J by 4 bases, with 7 bases left in between. This CDR3 comprises 12 residues. Per germline, CDR1 SQVTM and CDR2 ANQGSEA. CDR3: CSVEGIRETQYF. CDR3 sequence (DNA): TGCAGCGTTGAAGGTATCAGAGAGACCCAGTACTTC.

The chain employs TRBV11-2 and TRBJ1-2; D is perhaps TRBD1 (6 bases). The length of the CDR3 is 15 residues. Trimming took 2 bases from V and 0 from J, leaving 10 bases between them. Germline V lookup: CDR1 SGHAT, CDR2 FQNNGV. As DNA, the CDR3 is TGTGCCAGCAGCTTACGACAGGAGGCTAACTATGGCTACACCTTC. This sequence encodes CASSLRQEANYGYTF.